This T cell receptor (beta chain) was recorded in a study of cytomegalovirus exposure and HLA in healthy donors. The protocol was immunoSEQ multiplex PCR, while the TCRdb copy is restricted to in-frame clones and leaves out a portion. The sample gives some 130,000 clones, about 95% of which show up once; 1.8% is in the top ten. This CDR3 region has 14 residues. Germline trimming cut 7 bases from V and 2 bases from J; bases unmatched to any gene: 7. CDR1 is MDHEN and CDR2 is SYDVKM in the germline V gene. The specimen was PBMCs. The chain joins TRBV28 to TRBJ1-2; 7 nucleotides align to TRBD1. The TCR sequence derives from a man aged 18 to 29 in good health and CMV-seropositive. The CDR3 spells CASTTRQGNYGYTF. The DNA of the CDR3 is TGTGCCAGCACCACCCGACAGGGAAACTATGGCTACACCTTC.